A single TCR beta chain is shown here with its context. As yet, its antigen is unknown. Extracted RNA was reverse transcribed, and the resulting cDNA served as sequencing template. Measured with immunoSEQ multiplex PCR; TCRdb has only the in-frame clones, and not every one. The sample records fewer than 200,000 clones, about 63% being singletons. The sample is drawn from a study of CD8+ T cells in alopecia areata. Study as a whole: Treated patients were given 5 to 10 mg oral tofacitinib twice daily. A 6-month period off drug followed tofacitinib, which lasted 6 to 18 months.

Whole-study findings and limits: In patients, TCRs were shared less clearly than in mice, and HLA may possibly be involved.

Germline assignment: CDR1 SGHRS and CDR2 YFSETQ. The CDR3 length is 15 residues. V was pared by 4 bases and J by 1 base, with 4 bases of the junction left unmatched. Sequencing was performed on CD4+ T cells sorted from blood, taken at week 0. The sequence came from a human donor with alopecia areata. The V call is TRBV5-1, the J call TRBJ2-5; 10 bases are shared with TRBD1. CDR3 in amino acids: CASSGRDRGQETQYF. CDR3 in DNA: TGCGCCAGCAGCGGCCGGGACAGGGGCCAAGAGACCCAGTACTTC.